This is a list of T cell receptor beta chains from one sample in a study of blood T cell repertoires in COVID-19. Profiled with immunoSEQ multiplex PCR; TCRdb holds only in-frame clones, not every one. The sample has some 350,000 clones, 85% to 90% seen once; the top ten hold about 1%. The specimen sequenced was PBMCs or T cells enriched from blood (not recorded which). These receptors originate from a man between 18 and 29 years old who had recovered from COVID-19. CDR3s include the opening cysteine and the closing phenylalanine or tryptophan. A D gene is named only where the DNA matches it firmly. Some rows mark clone size as missing; the rest say once, few, many or name a class of expanded clone.

CDR3: CASSPRGQGTSGTEAFF; DNA: TGTGCCAGCTCACCACGTGGGCAGGGCACAAGTGGGACTGAAGCTTTCTTT; V: TRBV18; size: NA; J: TRBJ1-1; D: NA
CDR3: CASSFSGGYEQYF; DNA: TGTGCCAGCAGCTTTTCGGGAGGCTACGAGCAGTACTTC; V: TRBV7-2; size: NA; J: TRBJ2-7; D: TRBD2
CDR3: CASSIAGRTGISYEQYF; DNA: TGTGCCAGTAGTATAGCGGGCAGGACAGGGATTTCCTACGAGCAGTACTTC; V: TRBV19; size: NA; J: TRBJ2-7; D: TRBD1
CDR3: CASSLIGAGSYNEQFF; DNA: TGTGCCAGCAGCTTAATTGGCGCGGGAAGTTACAATGAGCAGTTCTTC; V: TRBV7-3; size: NA; J: TRBJ2-1; D: NA
CDR3: CASSADRDSYNEQFF; DNA: TGTGCCAGCAGCGCCGACAGGGACTCCTACAATGAGCAGTTCTTC; V: TRBV2; size: NA; J: TRBJ2-1; D: TRBD1
CDR3: CASSEGSYSNQPQHF; DNA: TGTGCCAGCAGTGAGGGCAGCTATAGCAATCAGCCCCAGCATTTT; V: TRBV2; size: once; J: TRBJ1-5; D: NA
CDR3: CAKHMGLAGYEQYF; DNA: TGTGCCAAACACATGGGACTAGCGGGTTACGAGCAGTACTTC; V: TRBV24-1; size: NA; J: TRBJ2-7; D: TRBD2
CDR3: CASRTGTGGSWGYTF; DNA: TGTGCCAGCAGAACCGGGACAGGGGGTTCGTGGGGCTACACCTTC; V: TRBV27; size: NA; J: TRBJ1-2; D: TRBD1
CDR3: CASSWAGSKSYEQYF; DNA: TGTGCCAGCAGCTGGGCAGGGTCGAAGTCCTACGAGCAGTACTTC; V: TRBV5-8; size: NA; J: TRBJ2-7; D: NA
CDR3: CASSLRGATVSEKLFF; DNA: TGTGCCAGCAGCCTGCGGGGTGCGACAGTAAGTGAAAAACTGTTTTTT; V: TRBV3-1/TRBV3-2; size: NA; J: TRBJ1-4; D: NA